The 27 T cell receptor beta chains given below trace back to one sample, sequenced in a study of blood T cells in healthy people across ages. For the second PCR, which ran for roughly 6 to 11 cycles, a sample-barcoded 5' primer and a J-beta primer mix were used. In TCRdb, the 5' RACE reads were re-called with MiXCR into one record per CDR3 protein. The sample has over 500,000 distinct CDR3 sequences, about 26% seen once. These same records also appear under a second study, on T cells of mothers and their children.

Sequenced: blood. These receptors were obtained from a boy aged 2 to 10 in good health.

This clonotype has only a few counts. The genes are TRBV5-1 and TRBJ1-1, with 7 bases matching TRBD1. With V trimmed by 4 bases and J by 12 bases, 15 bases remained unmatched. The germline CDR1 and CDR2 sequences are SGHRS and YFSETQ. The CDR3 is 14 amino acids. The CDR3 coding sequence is TGCGCCAGCAGCCCCAGGGAGGGGGCGGCGTTACCTTTCTTT. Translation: CASSPREGAALPFF.

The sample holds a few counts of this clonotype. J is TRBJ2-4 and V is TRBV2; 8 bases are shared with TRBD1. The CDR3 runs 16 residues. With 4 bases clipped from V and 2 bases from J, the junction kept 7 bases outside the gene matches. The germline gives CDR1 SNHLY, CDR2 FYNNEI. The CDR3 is CASSVRTGLTKNIQYF. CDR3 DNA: TGTGCCAGCAGTGTCAGGACAGGGCTGACCAAAAACATTCAGTACTTC.

CDR3 sequence: CASSWGRGINEQFF. The CDR3 DNA follows: TGTGCCAGCAGTTGGGGACGGGGAATCAATGAGCAGTTCTTC. The chain employs TRBV6-2 or TRBV6-3 and TRBJ2-1; D possibly matches TRBD1 or TRBD2 (5 bases each). Germline loops: CDR1 MNHEY, CDR2 SVGEGT. CDR3 length equals 14 residues. V was cut by 4 bases and J by 6 bases, with 13 bases left in between.

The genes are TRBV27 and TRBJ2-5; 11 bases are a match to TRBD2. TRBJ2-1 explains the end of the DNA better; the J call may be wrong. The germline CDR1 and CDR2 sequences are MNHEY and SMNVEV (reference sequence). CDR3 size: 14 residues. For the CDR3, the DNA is TGTGCCAGCAGTTCGGGACTAGCGGCGAATGAGCAGTTCTTC. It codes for CASSSGLAANEQFF.

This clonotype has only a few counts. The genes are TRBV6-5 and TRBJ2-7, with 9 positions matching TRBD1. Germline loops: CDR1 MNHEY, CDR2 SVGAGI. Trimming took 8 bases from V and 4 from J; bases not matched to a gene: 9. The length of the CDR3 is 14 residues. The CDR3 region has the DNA TGTGCCAGCGGCAAGGACAGGGGTTTGTACGAGCAGTACTTC. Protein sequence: CASGKDRGLYEQYF.

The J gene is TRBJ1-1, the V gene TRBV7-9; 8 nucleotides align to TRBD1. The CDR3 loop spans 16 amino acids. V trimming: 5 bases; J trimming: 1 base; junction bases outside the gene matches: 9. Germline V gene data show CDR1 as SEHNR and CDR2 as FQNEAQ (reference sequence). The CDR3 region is CASSLARGRANTEAFF. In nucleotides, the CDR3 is TGTGCCAGCAGCCTTGCCAGGGGGCGAGCGAACACTGAAGCTTTCTTT.

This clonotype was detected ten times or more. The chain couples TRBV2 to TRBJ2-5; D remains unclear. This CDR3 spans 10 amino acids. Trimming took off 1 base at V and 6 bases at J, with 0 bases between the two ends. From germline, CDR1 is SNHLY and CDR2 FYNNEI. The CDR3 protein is CASSEETQYF. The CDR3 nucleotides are TGTGCCAGCAGTGAAGAGACCCAGTACTTC.

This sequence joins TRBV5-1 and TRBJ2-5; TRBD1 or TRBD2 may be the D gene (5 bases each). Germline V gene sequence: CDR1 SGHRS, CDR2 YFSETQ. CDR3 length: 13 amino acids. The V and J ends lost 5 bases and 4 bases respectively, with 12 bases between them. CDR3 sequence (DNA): TGCGCCAGCAGGGCGATTGGGGGAGAGACCCAGTACTTC. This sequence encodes CASRAIGGETQYF.

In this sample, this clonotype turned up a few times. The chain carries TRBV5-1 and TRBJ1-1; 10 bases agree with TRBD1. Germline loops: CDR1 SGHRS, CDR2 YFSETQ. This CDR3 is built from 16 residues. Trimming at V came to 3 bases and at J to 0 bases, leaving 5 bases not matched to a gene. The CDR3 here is CASSWDRGSVNTEAFF. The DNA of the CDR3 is TGCGCCAGCAGCTGGGACAGGGGCTCTGTGAACACTGAAGCTTTCTTT.

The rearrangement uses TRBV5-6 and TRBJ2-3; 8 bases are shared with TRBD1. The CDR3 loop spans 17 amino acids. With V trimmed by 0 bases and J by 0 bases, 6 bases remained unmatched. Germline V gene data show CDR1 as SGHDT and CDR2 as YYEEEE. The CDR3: CASSLAPGQDSTDTQYF. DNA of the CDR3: TGTGCCAGCAGCTTGGCCCCGGGACAGGATAGCACAGATACGCAGTATTTT. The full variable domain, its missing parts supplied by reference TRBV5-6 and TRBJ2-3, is DAGVTQSPTHLIKTRGQQVTLRCSPKSGHDTVSWYQQALGQGPQFIFQYYEEEERQRGNFPDRFSGHQFPNYSSELNVNALLLGDSALYLCASSLAPGQDSTDTQYFGPGTRLTVL.

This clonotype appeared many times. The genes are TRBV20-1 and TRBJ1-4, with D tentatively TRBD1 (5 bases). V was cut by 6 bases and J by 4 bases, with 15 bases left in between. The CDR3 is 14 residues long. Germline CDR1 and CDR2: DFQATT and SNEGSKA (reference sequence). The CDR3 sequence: CSATPGGGNEKLFF. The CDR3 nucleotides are TGCAGTGCAACCCCCGGGGGTGGTAATGAAAAACTGTTTTTT.

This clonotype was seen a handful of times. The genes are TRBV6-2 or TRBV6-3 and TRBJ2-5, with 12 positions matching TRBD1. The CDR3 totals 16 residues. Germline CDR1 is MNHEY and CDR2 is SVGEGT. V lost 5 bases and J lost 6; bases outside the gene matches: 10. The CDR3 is CASSTTGTGGRKTQYF. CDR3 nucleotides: TGTGCCAGCAGTACGACCGGGACAGGGGGCAGAAAGACCCAGTACTTC.

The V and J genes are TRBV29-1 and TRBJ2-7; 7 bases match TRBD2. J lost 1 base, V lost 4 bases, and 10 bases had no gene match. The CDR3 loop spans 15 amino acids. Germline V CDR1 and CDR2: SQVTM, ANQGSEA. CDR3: CSVGSPSGWSYEQYF. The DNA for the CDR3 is TGCAGCGTTGGGAGCCCTAGCGGCTGGTCCTACGAGCAGTACTTC.

The CDR3 bases are TGTGCCAGCAGCCACGTATCCGGAGAGCAGTTCTTC. As protein: CASSHVSGEQFF. The V call is TRBV5-5, the J call TRBJ2-1; D is ambiguous. Trimming removed 4 bases from V and 10 bases from J, with 12 bases in between. This CDR3 is 12 amino acids long. CDR1 and CDR2 from the germline V gene are SGHKS and YYEKEE (reference sequence).

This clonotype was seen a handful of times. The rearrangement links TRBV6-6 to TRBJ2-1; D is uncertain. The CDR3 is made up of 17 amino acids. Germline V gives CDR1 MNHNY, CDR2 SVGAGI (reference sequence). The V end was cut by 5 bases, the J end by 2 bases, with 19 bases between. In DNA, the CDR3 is TGTGCCAGCAGTCCTTCAATCTTGACTGGCCCCTACAATGAGCAGTTCTTC. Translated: CASSPSILTGPYNEQFF.

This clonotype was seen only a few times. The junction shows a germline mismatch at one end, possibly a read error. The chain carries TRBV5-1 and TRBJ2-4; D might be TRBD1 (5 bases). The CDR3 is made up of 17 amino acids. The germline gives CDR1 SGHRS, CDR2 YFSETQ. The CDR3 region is CASSLASDTQDKDIQYF. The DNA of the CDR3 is TGCGCCAGCAGCTTGGCCTCGGACACCCAAGACAAAGACATTCAGTACTTC.

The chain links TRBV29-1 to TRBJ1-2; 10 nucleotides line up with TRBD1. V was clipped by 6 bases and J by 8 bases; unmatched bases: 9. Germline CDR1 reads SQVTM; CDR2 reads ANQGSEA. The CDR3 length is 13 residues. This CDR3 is CSVFRDRGHGYTF. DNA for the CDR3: TGCAGCGTGTTCCGGGACAGGGGTCACGGCTACACCTTC.

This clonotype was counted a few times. The chain's CDR3 is CASSIEQGTPSYEQYF. As DNA, the CDR3 is TGTGCCAGTAGTATTGAACAGGGAACACCCTCCTACGAGCAGTACTTC. This chain links TRBV19 with TRBJ2-7; tentatively, D is TRBD1 (6 bases). Germline V gene lookup returns CDR1 LNHDA and CDR2 SQIVND (reference sequence). CDR3 size: 16 residues. The V and J ends lost 3 bases and 0 bases respectively, with 15 bases between them.

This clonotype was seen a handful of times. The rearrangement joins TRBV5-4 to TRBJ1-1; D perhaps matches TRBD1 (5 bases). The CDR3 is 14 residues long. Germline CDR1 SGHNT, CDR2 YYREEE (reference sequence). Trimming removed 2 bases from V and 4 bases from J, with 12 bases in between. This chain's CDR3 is CASSFVQGGTEAFF. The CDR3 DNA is TGTGCCAGCAGCTTTGTGCAGGGAGGCACTGAAGCTTTCTTT.

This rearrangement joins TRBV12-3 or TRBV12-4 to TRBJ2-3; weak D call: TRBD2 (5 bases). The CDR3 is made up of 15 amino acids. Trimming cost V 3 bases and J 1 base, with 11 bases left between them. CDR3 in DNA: TGTGCCAGCAGTTTTCCAAGCGGCCGCACAGATACGCAGTATTTT. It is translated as CASSFPSGRTDTQYF.

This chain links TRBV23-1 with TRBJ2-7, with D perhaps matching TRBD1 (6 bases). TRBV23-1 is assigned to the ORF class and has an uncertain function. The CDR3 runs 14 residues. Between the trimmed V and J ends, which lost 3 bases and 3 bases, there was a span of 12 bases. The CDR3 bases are TGCGCCAGCAGTCAGTTCGGGACAAGCTACGAGCAGTACTTC. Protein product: CASSQFGTSYEQYF.

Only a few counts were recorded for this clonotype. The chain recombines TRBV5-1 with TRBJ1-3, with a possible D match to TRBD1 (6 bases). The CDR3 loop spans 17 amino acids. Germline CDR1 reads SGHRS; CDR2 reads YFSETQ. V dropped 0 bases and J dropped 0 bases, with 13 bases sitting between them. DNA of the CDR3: TGCGCCAGCAGCTTGGAACAGACAGGCTACTCTGGAAACACCATATATTTT. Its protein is CASSLEQTGYSGNTIYF.

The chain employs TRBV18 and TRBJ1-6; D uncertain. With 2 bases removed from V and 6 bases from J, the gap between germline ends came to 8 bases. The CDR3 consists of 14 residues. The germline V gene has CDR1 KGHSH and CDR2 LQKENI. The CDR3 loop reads CASSPYSSNSPLHF. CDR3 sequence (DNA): TGTGCCAGCTCACCATACAGTAGTAATTCACCCCTCCACTTT.

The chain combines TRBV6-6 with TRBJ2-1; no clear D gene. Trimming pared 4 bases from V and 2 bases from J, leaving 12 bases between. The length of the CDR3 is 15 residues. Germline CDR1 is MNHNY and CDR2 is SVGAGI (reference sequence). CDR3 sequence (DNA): TGTGCCAGCAGTTCCCAGACTTATACCTACAATGAGCAGTTCTTC. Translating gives CASSSQTYTYNEQFF.

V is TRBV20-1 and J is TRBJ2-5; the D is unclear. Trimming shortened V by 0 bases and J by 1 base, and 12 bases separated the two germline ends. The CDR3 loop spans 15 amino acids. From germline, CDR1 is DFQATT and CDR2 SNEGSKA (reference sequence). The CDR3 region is CSARDWGRAQETQYF. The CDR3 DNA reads TGCAGTGCTAGAGATTGGGGTAGGGCCCAAGAGACCCAGTACTTC.

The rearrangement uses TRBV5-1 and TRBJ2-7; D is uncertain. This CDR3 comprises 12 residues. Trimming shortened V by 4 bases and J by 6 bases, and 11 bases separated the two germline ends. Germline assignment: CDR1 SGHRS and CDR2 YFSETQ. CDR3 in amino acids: CASSPCWVEQYF. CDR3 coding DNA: TGCGCCAGCAGCCCGTGTTGGGTCGAGCAGTACTTC.

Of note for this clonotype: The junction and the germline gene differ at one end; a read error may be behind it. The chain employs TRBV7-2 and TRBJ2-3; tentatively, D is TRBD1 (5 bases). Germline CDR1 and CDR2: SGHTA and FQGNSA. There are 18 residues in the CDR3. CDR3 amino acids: CARSPTPLQGPGTDTQYF. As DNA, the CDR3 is TGTGCCCGCAGCCCAACTCCTCTTCAGGGCCCCGGCACAGATACGCAGTATTTT.